These 14 T cell receptor beta chains came from one sample sequenced in a study of radiation and T cells in renal cell carcinoma. TCRdb's table, derived via immunoSEQ multiplex PCR, lists solely in-frame clones and lacks some. The table lists some 150,000 clones, roughly 90% of them singletons. Time point indicated: blood 4 weeks post-SBRT, at nephrectomy. This sample's treatment: 15 Gy SBRT to primary tumor, nephrectomy 4 weeks later. The sequencing here drew on blood, taken from a patient whose treatment included radiotherapy and nephrectomy. The origin of the receptors is a woman aged 50 to 60 with renal cell carcinoma.

The rearrangement uses TRBV11-2 and TRBJ1-2, with D possibly matching TRBD1 (5 bases). The CDR3 contains 13 residues. Trimming removed 0 bases from V and 6 bases from J, with 8 bases in between. Germline values: CDR1 SGHAT, CDR2 FQNNGV. Written as DNA, the CDR3 is TGTGCCAGCAGCTTAGACAGGGTCCATGGCTACACCTTC. Protein product: CASSLDRVHGYTF. Together with reference TRBV11-2 and TRBJ1-2, the CDR3 gives the full variable domain: EAGVAQSPRYKIIEKRQSVAFWCNPISGHATLYWYQQILGQGPKLLIQFQNNGVVDDSQLPKDRFSAERLKGVDSTLKIQPAKLEDSAVYLCASSLDRVHGYTFGSGTRLTVV.

The chain joins TRBV5-6 to TRBJ2-7, with D perhaps matching TRBD1 (5 bases). The CDR3 consists of 13 residues. Trimming cost V 1 base and J 6 bases, with 11 bases left between them. Germline lookup yields CDR1 SGHDT and CDR2 YYEEEE. The CDR3 loop reads CASSLPGYAEQYF. CDR3 coding DNA: TGTGCCAGCAGCTTGCCAGGGTATGCCGAGCAGTACTTC.

This clone was observed a handful of times. The chain couples TRBV10-2 to TRBJ1-5, with a possible D match to TRBD1 (5 bases). Trimming left V 3 bases short and J 4 bases short, with 10 bases between. CDR1 is WSHSY, CDR2 SAAADI, per germline. The CDR3 contains 14 residues. The CDR3 coding sequence is TGCGCCAGCAGTGATGAGGGGACGAATCAGCCCCAGCATTTT. Its protein is CASSDEGTNQPQHF.

V gene TRBV15 combines with J gene TRBJ1-1; D is uncertain. The length of the CDR3 is 11 residues. The V gene's germline CDR1 is LNHNV and CDR2 YYDKDF (reference sequence). V lost 9 bases and J 3 bases, leaving 8 bases between the germline ends. The CDR3 loop is CATWKDTEAFF. The CDR3 DNA follows: TGTGCCACTTGGAAGGACACTGAAGCTTTCTTT.

About this clone: In the same sample, other DNA sequences code for this CDR3. The chain carries TRBV7-2 and TRBJ2-3; no clear D. This CDR3 comprises 13 residues. V was trimmed by 2 bases and J by 1 base, leaving 4 bases between them. CDR1 SGHTA and CDR2 FQGNSA come from the germline V gene. The CDR3: CASSLLGTDTQYF. As DNA, the CDR3 is TGTGCCAGCAGCTTATTGGGCACAGATACGCAGTATTTT.

The chain couples TRBV28 to TRBJ2-6; perhaps TRBD1 as D (5 bases). CDR3 length equals 14 residues. V gave up 10 bases and J gave up 0 bases, with 10 bases separating them. Germline CDR1 is MDHEN and CDR2 is SYDVKM. CDR3 sequence reads: CATRQYSGANVLTF. The CDR3 coding sequence is TGTGCCACTCGACAGTACTCTGGGGCCAACGTCCTGACTTTC.

The CDR3, as DNA: TGCAGCGTCAGACCCGGGCTCTACGAGCAGTACTTC. Protein: CSVRPGLYEQYF. V gene TRBV29-1 combines with J gene TRBJ2-7, with no clear D. CDR1 SQVTM and CDR2 ANQGSEA come from the germline V gene. The CDR3 covers 12 residues. Trimming shortened V by 6 bases and J by 3 bases, and 12 bases separated the two germline ends.

V gene TRBV28 combines with J gene TRBJ2-7; 7 positions agree with TRBD1. This CDR3 has 15 residues. V lost 5 bases and J lost 2; bases outside the gene matches: 9. Germline CDR1 MDHEN, CDR2 SYDVKM. The DNA of the CDR3 is TGTGCCAGCAGTGATCTAGGGGGCAGTACCTACGAGCAGTACTTC. Translating it yields CASSDLGGSTYEQYF.

The chain couples TRBV11-2 to TRBJ2-2; 7 nucleotides align to TRBD1. The V gene's germline CDR1 is SGHAT and CDR2 FQNNGV. There are 17 residues in the CDR3. The V segment lost 5 bases and the J segment 4 bases; nucleotides outside the gene matches: 13. The CDR3 DNA follows: TGTGCCAGCAGCACCAGGCAACAGGGGAAGGGCACCGGGGAGCTGTTTTTT. This codes for CASSTRQQGKGTGELFF.

This clone was detected a few times. The J gene is TRBJ2-2, the V gene TRBV27, with D possibly TRBD1 on 6 matching bases. CDR1 is MNHEY and CDR2 is SMNVEV in the germline V gene (reference sequence). The CDR3 loop spans 16 amino acids. Trimming took off 7 bases at V and 7 bases at J, with 22 bases between the two ends. The CDR3: CASTNRVLGSDGELFF. Written as DNA, the CDR3 is TGTGCCAGCACCAACAGGGTTTTGGGTTCGGACGGGGAGCTGTTTTTT.

The chain recombines TRBV9 with TRBJ2-2; 12 bases match TRBD2. The CDR3 contains 17 residues. Germline assignment: CDR1 SGDLS and CDR2 YYNGEE. The V segment lost 5 bases and the J segment 1 base; nucleotides outside the gene matches: 6. CDR3 nucleotide sequence: TGTGCCAGCAGACCGACTAGCGGGGGCCAGAACACCGGGGAGCTGTTTTTT. It yields the protein CASRPTSGGQNTGELFF.

This chain uses TRBV7-2 with TRBJ1-2; the D is unclear. Trimming cost V 2 bases and J 6 bases, with 13 bases left between them. This CDR3 has 14 residues. Germline V gene sequence: CDR1 SGHTA, CDR2 FQGNSA. The CDR3 protein is CASSLNARADGYTF. CDR3 bases: TGTGCCAGCAGCTTAAATGCAAGGGCGGATGGCTACACCTTC.

This chain joins TRBV4-3 and TRBJ2-3; D may match TRBD1 or TRBD2 (6 bases each). Trimming shortened V by 1 base and J by 0 bases, and 14 bases separated the two germline ends. Germline V lookup: CDR1 LGHNA, CDR2 YSLEER. The CDR3 has 17 residues. The CDR3 loop reads CASSQALGGISTDTQYF. The CDR3 bases are TGCGCCAGCAGCCAAGCCTTAGGGGGGATTAGCACAGATACGCAGTATTTT.

The chain has TRBV19 and TRBJ1-1; D remains ambiguous. Trimming pared 3 bases from V and 3 bases from J, leaving 5 bases between. This CDR3 has 12 amino acids. In germline, CDR1 is LNHDA, CDR2 SQIVND (reference sequence). The CDR3 DNA is TGTGCCAGTAGTATGCCCTACACTGAAGCTTTCTTT. Amino acids: CASSMPYTEAFF.